The rows below give T cell receptor beta chains drawn from one sample of a study of T cell responses to AZD1222 COVID-19 vaccine. Profiling relied on immunoSEQ multiplex PCR, and the TCRdb table lists in-frame clones only, not all of them. The sample carries 75,000 to 90,000 clones, around 88% recorded once. Sequencing used peripheral blood, obtained on day 0 of AZD1222 vaccination. The receptors originated from an adult in good health. The CDR3 runs from the conserved cysteine through the conserved F or W. D genes are given only for firm matches. Expanded clones get a size class; other rows say once, few or many, or leave the size out.

size	D	length	V	J	CDR3	DNA
-	TRBD2	14	TRBV7-2	TRBJ2-7	CASNLAPSGTKQYF	TGTGCCAGCAACTTAGCCCCTAGCGGGACCAAGCAGTACTTC
-	TRBD2	19	TRBV18	TRBJ2-5	CASSPERLAGVVERETQYF	TGTGCCAGCTCACCAGAACGCCTAGCGGGAGTGGTTGAGCGAGAGACCCAGTACTTC
-	TRBD2	14	TRBV7-8	TRBJ2-7	CASSLREGNYEQYF	TGTGCCAGCAGCTTAAGGGAGGGGAACTACGAGCAGTACTTC
-	-	14	TRBV11-2	TRBJ1-2	CASSFPREAYGYTF	TGTGCCAGCAGCTTCCCCAGGGAGGCCTATGGCTACACCTTC
-	-	12	TRBV3-1/TRBV3-2	TRBJ2-5	CASSQSEETQYF	TGTGCCAGCAGCCAATCAGAAGAGACCCAGTACTTC
-	-	13	TRBV5-1	TRBJ1-6	CASSQAVGSPLHF	TGCGCCAGCAGCCAGGCTGTGGGGTCACCCCTCCACTTT
-	-	11	TRBV6-4	TRBJ1-2	CASSGGYGYTF	TGTGCCAGCAGCGGGGGCTATGGCTACACCTTC
-	TRBD1	17	TRBV4-2	TRBJ2-2	CASSQAQMTGYTGELFF	TGTGCCAGCAGCCAGGCCCAGATGACAGGGTACACCGGGGAGCTGTTTTTT
-	TRBD1	17	TRBV4-2	TRBJ2-2	CASSREGNRGSTGELFF	TGTGCCAGCAGCCGAGAGGGCAACAGGGGCTCCACCGGGGAGCTGTTTTTT
-	-	16	TRBV18	TRBJ1-1	CASSLTVGVGLTEAFF	TGTGCCAGCTCACTAACTGTTGGGGTGGGTCTTACTGAAGCTTTCTTT
-	-	13	TRBV7-6	TRBJ2-3	CASSLGGISRQYF	TGTGCCAGCAGCTTAGGTGGTATCTCAAGGCAGTATTTT
few	-	14	TRBV7-9	TRBJ1-2	CASSLEAGIDGYTF	TGTGCCAGCAGCTTAGAGGCGGGAATCGATGGCTACACCTTC
-	-	14	TRBV15	TRBJ1-1	CATSRDTGFGEAFF	TGTGCCACCAGCAGAGATACGGGATTCGGTGAAGCTTTCTTT
-	-	17	TRBV19	TRBJ2-3	CASSILLSGRGTDTQYF	TGTGCCAGTAGTATTCTCCTCTCCGGGCGGGGCACAGATACGCAGTATTTT
-	-	13	TRBV5-1	TRBJ1-1	CASSLDRDTEAFF	TGCGCCAGCAGCTTGGACAGGGACACTGAAGCTTTCTTT
-	-	13	TRBV7-3	TRBJ1-1	CASSPGFHSEAFF	TGTGCCAGCAGCCCAGGGTTTCACTCTGAAGCTTTCTTT
-	-	14	TRBV3-1/TRBV3-2	TRBJ1-4	CASSQGASGEKLFF	TGTGCCAGCAGCCAAGGGGCGTCTGGTGAAAAACTGTTTTTT
-	-	13	TRBV28	TRBJ2-1	CASRAGSYNEQFF	TGTGCCAGCAGGGCAGGCTCCTACAATGAGCAGTTCTTC
-	-	15	TRBV4-1	TRBJ2-3	CASSQPKQRVDTQYF	TGCGCCAGCAGCCAACCGAAACAGAGGGTTGATACGCAGTATTTT
-	TRBD2	15	TRBV7-9	TRBJ2-1	CASSQGLGSQNEQFF	TGTGCCAGCAGCCAAGGACTAGGTTCTCAGAATGAGCAGTTCTTC
-	-	12	TRBV12-3/TRBV12-4	TRBJ1-5	CASSLDSQPQHF	TGTGCCAGCAGTTTAGACAGTCAGCCCCAGCATTTT
-	-	13	TRBV6-5	TRBJ1-5	CASSYVKGQPQHF	TGTGCCAGCAGTTACGTCAAGGGACAGCCCCAGCATTTT
-	-	14	TRBV27	TRBJ2-3	CASSLTDVTDTQYF	TGTGCCAGCAGTCTCACGGACGTCACAGATACGCAGTATTTT
-	TRBD1	15	TRBV6-5	TRBJ1-6	CASGDRGAYNSPLHF	TGTGCCAGCGGGGACAGGGGAGCCTATAATTCACCCCTCCACTTT
-	TRBD1	14	TRBV27	TRBJ1-5	CASSRGRGLEPQHF	TGTGCCAGCAGTCGAGGCAGGGGGCTCGAGCCCCAGCATTTT
-	TRBD1	15	TRBV19	TRBJ1-6	CASRDRGKTNSPLHF	TGTGCCAGCCGGGACAGGGGGAAAACTAATTCACCCCTCCACTTT
-	-	15	TRBV7-8	TRBJ1-2	CASRPASPGHYGYTF	TGTGCCAGCCGGCCAGCTTCCCCTGGACACTATGGCTACACCTTC